This TCR beta chain derives from a study of CD8 T cells in ankylosing spondylitis. Study conclusions and caveats: Within matched ankylosing spondylitis synovial fluid, disease-linked clones were reportedly significantly enriched. Seemingly characteristic of ankylosing spondylitis blood was a TCR beta motif consisting of about 8 highly homologous variants.

Using quantitative 5'-RACE with molecular barcodes, the authors made TCR beta libraries. TCRdb re-called the 5' RACE reads with MiXCR, one entry per CDR3 protein. The table has approximately 350,000 distinct CDR3 sequences, 14% to 15% seen once. The CDR3 is 14 amino acids. The J segment lost 1 base and the V segment lost 4 bases, leaving 4 bases of the junction unmatched. The germline gives CDR1 SGHDT, CDR2 YYEEEE. A word on this clonotype: What it binds is unknown.

The material sequenced was blood, either unsorted or a sorted T cell fraction (not recorded which). The genes are TRBV5-6 and TRBJ2-5, with TRBD2 identical over 7 bases. The receptor's source is a male donor with ankylosing spondylitis or in good health (not recorded which). CDR3 DNA sequence: TGTGCCAGCAGCCCCCGGGGGGTCCAAGAGACCCAGTACTTC. This translates into CASSPRGVQETQYF.